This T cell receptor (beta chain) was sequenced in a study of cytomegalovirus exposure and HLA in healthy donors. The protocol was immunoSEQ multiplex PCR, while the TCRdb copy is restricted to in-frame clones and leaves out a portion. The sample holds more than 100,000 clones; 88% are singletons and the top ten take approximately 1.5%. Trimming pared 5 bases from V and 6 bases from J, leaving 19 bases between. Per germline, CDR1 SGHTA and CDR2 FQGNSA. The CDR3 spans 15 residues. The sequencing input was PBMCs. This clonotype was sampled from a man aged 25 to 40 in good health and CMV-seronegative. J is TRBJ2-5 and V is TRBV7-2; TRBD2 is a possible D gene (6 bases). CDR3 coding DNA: TGTGCCAGCAGCCCGGGGACTGGGATGAGACAGACCCAGTACTTC. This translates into CASSPGTGMRQTQYF.